A single sample gave rise to the 26 T cell receptor beta chains below, sequenced in a study of blood T cell repertoires in COVID-19. The assay was immunoSEQ multiplex PCR, and TCRdb's table has in-frame clones only and misses some. The table includes 25,000 to 30,000 clones, about 80% detected once. Sequenced: peripheral blood. Receptors originate from an older man with acute or convalescent COVID-19.

The rearrangement joins TRBV25-1 to TRBJ1-2; the D is unclear. Looked up from germline, CDR1 is MGHDK and CDR2 is SYGVNS. Trimming left V 4 bases short and J 8 bases short, with 14 bases between. The CDR3 is 13 amino acids. The CDR3 DNA reads as TGTGCCAGCAGTGGAGAGTGGGGAGACGGCTACACCTTC. The encoded protein is CASSGEWGDGYTF.

This clone was seen a handful of times. The rearrangement links TRBV25-1 to TRBJ2-3; 10 bases line up with TRBD2. V trimming: 5 bases; J trimming: 0 bases; junction bases outside the gene matches: 2. Per germline, CDR1 MGHDK and CDR2 SYGVNS. This CDR3 is built from 15 residues. The CDR3 sequence is CASSNSGGSTDTQYF. CDR3 DNA: TGTGCCAGCAGTAATAGCGGGGGGAGCACAGATACGCAGTATTTT.

The genes are TRBV18 and TRBJ1-2; perhaps TRBD1 as D (5 bases). V dropped 3 bases and J dropped 5 bases, with 7 bases sitting between them. Germline loops: CDR1 KGHSH, CDR2 LQKENI. This CDR3 has 12 residues. Here the CDR3 reads CASSPRVYGYTF. The CDR3, as DNA: TGTGCCAGCTCACCCAGGGTGTATGGCTACACCTTC.

This rearrangement joins TRBV20-1 to TRBJ1-2, with a tentative D call TRBD1 (5 bases). Germline CDR1 and CDR2: DFQATT and SNEGSKA (reference sequence). The ends were cut back, 5 bases at V and 6 bases at J, with 10 bases in the middle. This CDR3 is 11 amino acids long. CDR3: CSAPRGNGYTF. The CDR3, as DNA: TGCAGTGCTCCTCGGGGGAATGGCTACACCTTC.

This rearrangement joins TRBV29-1 to TRBJ1-1, with 11 bases lining up with TRBD1. This CDR3 is built from 11 residues. V trimming: 4 bases; J trimming: 11 bases; junction bases outside the gene matches: 3. Germline V gene lookup returns CDR1 SQVTM and CDR2 ANQGSEA. The DNA of the CDR3 is TGCAGCGTTGGGGACAGGGGGTGGGCTTTCTTT. It translates to CSVGDRGWAFF. The whole variable domain, filled in from reference TRBV29-1 and TRBJ1-1, reads SAVISQKPSRDICQRGTSLTIQCQVDSQVTMMFWYRQQPGQSLTLIATANQGSEATYESGFVIDKFPISRPNLTFSTLTVSNMSPEDSSIYLCSVGDRGWAFFGQGTRLTVV.

V and J are TRBV5-1 and TRBJ1-1, with 7 bases lining up with TRBD1. Trimming took 0 bases from V and 4 from J; bases not matched to a gene: 15. The CDR3 is made up of 18 amino acids. Germline values: CDR1 SGHRS, CDR2 YFSETQ. CDR3 in amino acids: CASSLDAGQTMRGTEAFF. The CDR3 nucleotides are TGCGCCAGCAGCTTGGACGCGGGACAGACCATGCGTGGCACTGAAGCTTTCTTT.

J is TRBJ2-2 and V is TRBV27; possible D gene TRBD1, 5 bases. The CDR3 totals 11 residues. Germline lookup yields CDR1 MNHEY and CDR2 SMNVEV (reference sequence). V lost 7 bases and J lost 7, with 7 bases in between. DNA of the CDR3: TGTGCCAGCAAGGGGTTCGGGGAGCTGTTTTTT. Its translation: CASKGFGELFF.

The rearrangement uses TRBV2 and TRBJ1-2, with a weak D call TRBD1 (6 bases). Germline lookup yields CDR1 SNHLY and CDR2 FYNNEI. CDR3 size: 16 residues. The V gene lost 5 bases and the J gene lost 5 bases, with 21 bases spanning the gap. CDR3 bases: TGTGCCAGCAGTCCCCAGTCTAGGACAGATTCATATGGCTACACCTTC. The encoded protein is CASSPQSRTDSYGYTF.

The chain carries TRBV5-4 and TRBJ1-2; weak D call: TRBD1 (6 bases). The V gene's germline CDR1 is SGHNT and CDR2 YYREEE (reference sequence). Trimming cost V 4 bases and J 2 bases, with 12 bases left between them. The CDR3 has 14 amino acids. The CDR3 region is CASSAGQKNYGYTF. CDR3 nucleotides: TGTGCCAGCAGCGCCGGACAGAAGAACTATGGCTACACCTTC.

The chain recombines TRBV28 with TRBJ1-1; D remains ambiguous. V lost 4 bases, J lost 0 bases, and 6 bases lay in between. Germline V gene data show CDR1 as MDHEN and CDR2 as SYDVKM. The CDR3 runs to 13 residues. This CDR3 is CASSSFMNTEAFF. DNA of the CDR3: TGTGCCAGCAGTTCCTTTATGAACACTGAAGCTTTCTTT.

Only a few counts were recorded for this clone. The gene calls are TRBV5-1 and TRBJ1-2; D may be TRBD1 (6 bases). Between the trimmed V and J ends, which lost 4 bases and 6 bases, there was a span of 16 bases. Germline loops: CDR1 SGHRS, CDR2 YFSETQ. This CDR3 is built from 14 residues. This chain's CDR3 is CASSGLQGGNGYTF. The CDR3 region has the DNA TGCGCCAGCAGCGGTTTACAGGGAGGGAATGGCTACACCTTC.

V usage is TRBV7-2 and J usage is TRBJ2-7; 12 nucleotides line up with TRBD2. The germline V gene encodes CDR1 SGHTA and CDR2 FQGNSA. V dropped 4 bases and J dropped 4; count of bases not matched to a gene: 2. The CDR3 is 14 residues long. CDR3 nucleotides: TGTGCCAGCAGCTGGACTAGCGGGGAGTACGAGCAGTACTTC. As protein: CASSWTSGEYEQYF.

This clone was detected a few times. The chain uses TRBV11-2 and TRBJ2-7; a weak D match, TRBD1 (6 bases). Germline values: CDR1 SGHAT, CDR2 FQNNGV. V dropped 5 bases and J dropped 6 bases, with 17 bases sitting between them. The CDR3 length is 14 residues. CDR3 residues: CASSRTMVGGEQYF. The CDR3 DNA reads as TGTGCCAGCAGCCGAACCATGGTAGGGGGCGAGCAGTACTTC.

V and J are TRBV28 and TRBJ1-2; D is unclear. The CDR3 consists of 13 residues. The germline V gene has CDR1 MDHEN and CDR2 SYDVKM. V gave up 1 base and J gave up 0 bases, with 3 bases separating them. The CDR3 here is CASSLSANYGYTF. The CDR3 bases are TGTGCCAGCAGTTTATCAGCTAACTATGGCTACACCTTC.

The genes are TRBV7-2 and TRBJ2-2; TRBD2 agrees at 8 bases. The trim removed 4 bases at V and 0 bases at J, leaving 4 bases unmatched. Germline CDR1 SGHTA, CDR2 FQGNSA. CDR3 size: 16 residues. The CDR3 nucleotides read TGTGCCAGCAGCTACGGGACTAGGGCGAACACCGGGGAGCTGTTTTTT. It codes for CASSYGTRANTGELFF. The full variable domain, in which reference TRBV7-2 and TRBJ2-2 provide the parts outside the CDR3, is GAGVSQSPSNKVTEKGKDVELRCDPISGHTALYWYRQSLGQGLEFLIYFQGNSAPDKSGLPSDRFSAERTGGSVSTLTIQRTQQEDSAVYLCASSYGTRANTGELFFGEGSRLTVL.

V is TRBV7-2 and J is TRBJ1-1; 10 nucleotides line up with TRBD1. Germline CDR1 SGHTA, CDR2 FQGNSA. Trimming cost V 4 bases and J 6 bases; bases outside gene matches: 5. CDR3 length: 14 residues. The CDR3 spells CASSSSGTGAEAFF. In DNA form, the CDR3 reads TGTGCCAGCAGCTCATCCGGGACAGGGGCTGAAGCTTTCTTT.

This rearrangement joins TRBV21-1 to TRBJ1-5. TRBV21-1 is tagged as a pseudogene. The CDR3 runs to 13 residues. The CDR3 sequence: CASGDFCNQPQHF. The CDR3, as DNA: TGTGCCAGCGGGGACTTCTGCAATCAGCCCCAGCATTTT.

This clone was seen a single time. This sequence joins TRBV11-2 and TRBJ1-2, with D possibly being TRBD1 (6 bases). V lost 3 bases, J lost 6 bases, and 11 bases lay in between. The length of the CDR3 is 13 residues. The germline V gene encodes CDR1 SGHAT and CDR2 FQNNGV. Here the CDR3 reads CASSFTGGDGYTF. The CDR3 DNA follows: TGTGCCAGCAGCTTCACGGGGGGCGATGGCTACACCTTC. The full variable domain, its missing parts supplied by reference TRBV11-2 and TRBJ1-2, is EAGVAQSPRYKIIEKRQSVAFWCNPISGHATLYWYQQILGQGPKLLIQFQNNGVVDDSQLPKDRFSAERLKGVDSTLKIQPAKLEDSAVYLCASSFTGGDGYTFGSGTRLTVV.

This clone was counted between two and nine times. Here the CDR3 reads CASSVGGTYNEQFF. CDR3 in DNA: TGCGCCAGCAGCGTAGGCGGCACCTACAATGAGCAGTTCTTC. The genes are TRBV5-1 and TRBJ2-1; D remains unclear. Germline loops: CDR1 SGHRS, CDR2 YFSETQ. This CDR3 has 14 amino acids. Between the trimmed V and J ends, which lost 4 bases and 2 bases, there was a span of 10 bases.

The V call is TRBV7-9, the J call TRBJ1-3; a possible D gene is TRBD1 (5 bases). Trimming pared 5 bases from V and 0 bases from J, leaving 14 bases between. CDR1 SEHNR and CDR2 FQNEAQ come from the germline V gene (reference sequence). This CDR3 has 16 amino acids. DNA for the CDR3: TGTGCCAGCAGCCAGGAGGGGTCCTACTCTGGAAACACCATATATTTT. Residues: CASSQEGSYSGNTIYF. The full variable domain, completed using reference TRBV7-9 and TRBJ1-3, is DTGVSQNPRHKITKRGQNVTFRCDPISEHNRLYWYRQTLGQGPEFLTYFQNEAQLEKSRLLSDRFSAERPKGSFSTLEIQRTEQGDSAMYLCASSQEGSYSGNTIYFGEGSWLTVV.

The chain employs TRBV5-6 and TRBJ1-2; D possibly corresponds to TRBD1 (5 bases). Trimming stripped 7 bases from V and 5 bases from J, with 15 bases between. CDR3 size: 13 residues. CDR1 SGHDT and CDR2 YYEEEE come from the germline V gene. The CDR3 nucleotides are TGTGCCAGCTGGGGGGTTACTTCTTATGGCTACACCTTC. Protein: CASWGVTSYGYTF.

This chain joins TRBV5-4 and TRBJ2-4; 8 positions agree with TRBD2. The CDR3 extends over 17 amino acids. Germline assignment: CDR1 SGHNT and CDR2 YYREEE (reference sequence). After removal of 2 bases from V and 8 bases from J, the junction contained 15 bases not matched to a gene. CDR3 loop: CASSLQRESRGGHIQYF. The CDR3, as DNA: TGTGCCAGCAGCTTACAGCGGGAGTCAAGGGGAGGACACATTCAGTACTTC.

The chain has TRBV29-1 and TRBJ2-1; tentatively, D is TRBD2 (5 bases). V was pared by 3 bases and J by 4 bases, with 7 bases between. Germline values: CDR1 SQVTM, CDR2 ANQGSEA. The CDR3 runs 12 residues. The CDR3 loop is CSVEPGYNEQFF. CDR3 DNA: TGCAGCGTTGAGCCGGGGTACAATGAGCAGTTCTTC.

V gene TRBV19 combines with J gene TRBJ2-6; TRBD2 matches 8 bases. CDR3 length: 19 residues. V trimming: 7 bases; J trimming: 0 bases; junction bases outside the gene matches: 14. Germline lookup yields CDR1 LNHDA and CDR2 SQIVND (reference sequence). CDR3 bases: TGTGCCAGTACCTCTTATGGGGTTGCGGGGGGCTCTGGGGCCAACGTCCTGACTTTC. It encodes CASTSYGVAGGSGANVLTF.

The chain couples TRBV4-1 to TRBJ1-6; 8 bases are shared with TRBD1. CDR3 length: 15 amino acids. Trimming took 5 bases from V and 7 from J; bases not matched to a gene: 7. Germline lookup yields CDR1 MGHRA and CDR2 YSYEKL. The CDR3 nucleotides read TGCGCCAGCAGCGCTCAGGGGGCAGGGAATTCACCCCTCCACTTT. Its protein is CASSAQGAGNSPLHF.

CDR3 sequence reads: CASSVSLGGANEQFF. The CDR3 nucleotides read TGTGCCAGCAGCGTATCCCTTGGAGGTGCCAATGAGCAGTTCTTC. This chain joins TRBV9 and TRBJ2-1, with a weak D call TRBD2 (5 bases). Trimming pared 1 base from V and 6 bases from J, leaving 14 bases between. The CDR3 runs to 15 residues. Germline V gene data show CDR1 as SGDLS and CDR2 as YYNGEE.